The source of this T cell receptor beta chain is a study of T cell responses to AZD1222 COVID-19 vaccine. Findings of the study overall: Reports indicate that nearly half of spike-specific TCRs are directed at unmutated variant regions. All repertoire sampling was performed exclusively after the peak T cell response.

Profiled with immunoSEQ multiplex PCR; TCRdb holds only in-frame clones, not every one. This table has some 120,000 clones, over 75% appearing once. As for this clone: The target antigen is unknown.

Sequencing used peripheral blood, obtained on day 0 of AZD1222 vaccination. The TCR originated in an adult in good health.

The CDR3 bases are TGTGCCAGCCGGACAGGGGGCGACTACAATGAGCAGTTCTTC. Protein: CASRTGGDYNEQFF. The genes are TRBV7-2 and TRBJ2-1; 11 positions match TRBD1. V lost 8 bases, J lost 3 bases, and 3 bases stayed unmatched. Germline assignment: CDR1 SGHTA and CDR2 FQGNSA. CDR3 length: 14 residues.